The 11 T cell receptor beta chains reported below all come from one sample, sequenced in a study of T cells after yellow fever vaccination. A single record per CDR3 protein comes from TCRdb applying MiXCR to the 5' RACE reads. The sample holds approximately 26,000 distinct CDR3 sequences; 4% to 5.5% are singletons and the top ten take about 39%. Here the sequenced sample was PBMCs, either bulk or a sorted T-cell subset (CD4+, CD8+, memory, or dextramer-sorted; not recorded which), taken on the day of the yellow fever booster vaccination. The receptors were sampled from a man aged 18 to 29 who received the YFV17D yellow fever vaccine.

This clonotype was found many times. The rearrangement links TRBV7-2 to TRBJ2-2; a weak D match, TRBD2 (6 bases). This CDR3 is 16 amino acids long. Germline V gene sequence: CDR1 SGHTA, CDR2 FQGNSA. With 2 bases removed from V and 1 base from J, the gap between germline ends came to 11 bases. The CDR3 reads CASSLQSGGNTGELFF. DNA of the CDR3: TGTGCCAGCAGCTTACAGTCCGGGGGGAACACCGGGGAGCTGTTTTTT. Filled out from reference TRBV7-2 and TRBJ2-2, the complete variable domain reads GAGVSQSPSNKVTEKGKDVELRCDPISGHTALYWYRQSLGQGLEFLIYFQGNSAPDKSGLPSDRFSAERTGGSVSTLTIQRTQQEDSAVYLCASSLQSGGNTGELFFGEGSRLTVL.

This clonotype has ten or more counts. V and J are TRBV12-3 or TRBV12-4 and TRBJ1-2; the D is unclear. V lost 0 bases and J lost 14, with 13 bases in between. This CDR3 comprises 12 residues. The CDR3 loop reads CASSLARTAATF. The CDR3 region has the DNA TGTGCCAGCAGTTTAGCTCGGACTGCGGCAACCTTC.

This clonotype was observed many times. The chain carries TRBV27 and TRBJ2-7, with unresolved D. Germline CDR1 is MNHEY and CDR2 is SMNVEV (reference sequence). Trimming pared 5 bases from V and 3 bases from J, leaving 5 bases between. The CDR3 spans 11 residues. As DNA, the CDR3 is TGTGCCAGCAGTAACAACTACGAGCAGTACTTC. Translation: CASSNNYEQYF.

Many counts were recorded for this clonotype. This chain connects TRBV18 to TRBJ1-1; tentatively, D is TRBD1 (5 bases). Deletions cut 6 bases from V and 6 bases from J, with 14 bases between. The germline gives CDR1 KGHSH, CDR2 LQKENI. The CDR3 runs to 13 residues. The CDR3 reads CASSPYFRAEAFF. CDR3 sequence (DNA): TGTGCCAGCTCCCCTTATTTCAGGGCTGAAGCTTTCTTT.

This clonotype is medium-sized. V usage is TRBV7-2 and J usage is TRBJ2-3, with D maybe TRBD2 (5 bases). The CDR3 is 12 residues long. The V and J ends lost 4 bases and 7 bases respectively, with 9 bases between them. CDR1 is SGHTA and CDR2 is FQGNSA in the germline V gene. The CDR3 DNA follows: TGTGCCAGCAGCTCAACGGGAAATACGCAGTATTTT. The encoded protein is CASSSTGNTQYF.

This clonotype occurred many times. CDR3 nucleotide sequence: TGTGCCAGCAGTTTAGTCAACCAGGGGCAAGAGACCCAGTACTTC. As protein: CASSLVNQGQETQYF. This chain connects TRBV12-3 or TRBV12-4 to TRBJ2-5; tentative D call: TRBD1 (6 bases). The CDR3 covers 15 residues. V lost 1 base and J 2 bases, leaving 11 bases between the germline ends.

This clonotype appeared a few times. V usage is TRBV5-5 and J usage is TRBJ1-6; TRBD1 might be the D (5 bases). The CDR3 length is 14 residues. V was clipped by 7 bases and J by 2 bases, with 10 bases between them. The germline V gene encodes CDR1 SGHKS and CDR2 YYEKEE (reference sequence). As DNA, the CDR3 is TGTGCCAGCCTCTCGGGGGCCTATAATTCACCCCTCCACTTT. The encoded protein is CASLSGAYNSPLHF. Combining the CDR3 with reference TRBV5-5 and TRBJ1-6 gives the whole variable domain DAGVTQSPTHLIKTRGQQVTLRCSPISGHKSVSWYQQVLGQGPQFIFQYYEKEERGRGNFPDRFSARQFPNYSSELNVNALLLGDSALYLCASLSGAYNSPLHFGNGTRLTVT.

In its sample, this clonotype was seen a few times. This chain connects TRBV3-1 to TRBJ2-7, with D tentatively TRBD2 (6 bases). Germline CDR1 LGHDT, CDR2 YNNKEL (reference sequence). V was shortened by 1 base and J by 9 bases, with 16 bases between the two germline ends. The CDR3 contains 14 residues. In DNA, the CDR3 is TGTGCCAGCAGCCAAGGGTGGGGGGAGACGCGGCAGTACGTC. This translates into CASSQGWGETRQYV.

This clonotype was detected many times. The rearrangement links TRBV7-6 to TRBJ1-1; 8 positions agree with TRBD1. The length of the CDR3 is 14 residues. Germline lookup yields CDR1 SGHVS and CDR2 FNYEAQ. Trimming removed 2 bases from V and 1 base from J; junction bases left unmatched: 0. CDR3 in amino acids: CASSLQGANTEAFF. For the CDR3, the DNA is TGTGCCAGCAGCTTACAGGGGGCGAACACTGAAGCTTTCTTT.

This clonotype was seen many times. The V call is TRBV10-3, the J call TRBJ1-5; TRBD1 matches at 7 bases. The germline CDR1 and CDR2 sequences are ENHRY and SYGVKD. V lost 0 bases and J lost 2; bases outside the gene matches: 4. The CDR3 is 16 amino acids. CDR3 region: CAISESTGKGNQPQHF. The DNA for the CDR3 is TGTGCCATCAGTGAGTCGACAGGGAAGGGCAATCAGCCCCAGCATTTT.

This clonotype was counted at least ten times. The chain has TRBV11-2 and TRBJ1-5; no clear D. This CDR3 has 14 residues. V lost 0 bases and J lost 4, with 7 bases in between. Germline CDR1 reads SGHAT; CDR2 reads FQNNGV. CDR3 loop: CASSLDGGNQPQHF. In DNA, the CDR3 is TGTGCCAGCAGCTTAGATGGCGGGAATCAGCCCCAGCATTTT.